This is a list of T cell receptor beta chains from one sample in a study of beta chain features in type 1 diabetes. The table came from immunoSEQ multiplex PCR; TCRdb's copy has only in-frame clones and leaves some out. Of some 410,000 clones listed, 10% to 12% are singletons. The sample consisted of naive CD4+ T cells from blood. These receptors were taken from a woman under 30 in good health. Both conserved end residues are part of each CDR3. The D gene is left open where the match is weak. Some rows have no size entry. The others give once, few or many, or a class for an expanded clone.

J | size | D | V | DNA | CDR3
TRBJ2-3 | few | - | TRBV7-8 | TGTGCCAGCAGCTCACTAGTATCAGATACGCAGTATTTT | CASSSLVSDTQYF
TRBJ2-2 | few | - | TRBV7-2 | TGTGCCAGCAGCCCGGGACCAAACACCGGGGAGCTGTTTTTT | CASSPGPNTGELFF
TRBJ2-7 | many | TRBD2 | TRBV30 | TGTGCCTGGAGTGTACCTAGCGGGAGCCCAGGGGGCTACGAGCAGTACTTC | CAWSVPSGSPGGYEQYF
TRBJ2-1 | - | TRBD2 | TRBV9 | TGTGCCAGCAGCGCCCGGACTAGCGGTTACAATGAGCAGTTCTTC | CASSARTSGYNEQFF
TRBJ2-1 | few | - | TRBV10-3 | TGTGCCAGCAGCTCAGACAGAAGCTCCTACAATGAGCAGTTCTTC | CASSSDRSSYNEQFF
TRBJ1-2 | - | TRBD1 | TRBV27 | TGTGCCAGCAGTTCTGGGACAGCCGGACCCTTCTATGGCTACACCTTC | CASSSGTAGPFYGYTF
TRBJ2-7 | - | TRBD1 | TRBV18 | TGTGCCAGCTCACCACCCGGGACAGGGAACTACGAGCAGTACTTC | CASSPPGTGNYEQYF
TRBJ1-5 | - | - | TRBV7-9 | TGTGCCAGCAGCCCAGACCGAAATCAGCCCCAGCATTTT | CASSPDRNQPQHF
TRBJ2-5 | - | TRBD1 | TRBV7-6 | TGTGCCAGCAGGTTAACCACAGGGGAAGAGACCCAGTACTTC | CASRLTTGEETQYF
TRBJ2-7 | - | TRBD1 | TRBV9 | TGTGCCAGCAGCGCCGGGACAGGGTCCTTCTACGAGCAGTACTTC | CASSAGTGSFYEQYF
TRBJ1-3 | - | - | TRBV2 | TGTGCCAGCAGTGATCCTGGAAACACCATATATTTT | CASSDPGNTIYF
TRBJ2-1 | few | TRBD1 | TRBV2 | TGTGCCAGCAGTGTCCGGGACAGGGGAGGCAATGAGCAGTTCTTC | CASSVRDRGGNEQFF
TRBJ2-5 | few | - | TRBV5-1 | TGCGCCAGCAGCTTGCGGGGGGCGTCGAACCAAGAGACCCAGTACTTC | CASSLRGASNQETQYF
TRBJ2-5 | - | - | TRBV5-6 | TGTGCCAGCAGCTTGCGTAGCCCGTTAGGGACCCAGTACTTC | CASSLRSPLGTQYF
TRBJ1-1 | - | TRBD1 | TRBV27 | TGTGCCAGCACCATGTCGAGGCGACAGGGGAACACTGAAGCTTTCTTT | CASTMSRRQGNTEAFF
TRBJ1-2 | few | TRBD1 | TRBV28 | TGTGCCAGCAGTGGGACCACAGGGGTCGGCTACTATGGCTACACCTTC | CASSGTTGVGYYGYTF
TRBJ2-3 | few | - | TRBV2 | TGTGCCATCACAGGGTGGGGCACAGATACGCAGTATTTT | CAITGWGTDTQYF
TRBJ2-5 | - | TRBD1 | TRBV18 | TGTGCCAGCTCACGAAGGACAGGGGAATGGGAGACCCAGTACTTC | CASSRRTGEWETQYF
TRBJ1-5 | few | TRBD1 | TRBV4-3 | TGCGCCAGCAGCCAAGACACAGGGGGTAGACAGCCCCAGCATTTT | CASSQDTGGRQPQHF
TRBJ2-2 | few | TRBD2 | TRBV7-2 | TGTGCCAGCAGCTTACGACTAGCGGGAGTTGGCGACGGGGAGCTGTTTTTT | CASSLRLAGVGDGELFF
TRBJ2-7 | few | - | TRBV30 | TGTGCCTGGAGTGTGGGCCAGGGGGGATACGAGCAGTACTTC | CAWSVGQGGYEQYF
TRBJ2-5 | - | TRBD2 | TRBV4-2 | TGTGCCAGCAGCCACGGGACTAGATCAGAGACCCAGTACTTC | CASSHGTRSETQYF
TRBJ2-7 | many | - | TRBV7-9 | TGTGCCAGCTCTGGAGCAACCTACGAGCAGTACTTC | CASSGATYEQYF
TRBJ1-1 | - | - | TRBV14 | TGTGCCAGCAGCCAAGGGCTACCTTCCACTGAAGCTTTCTTT | CASSQGLPSTEAFF
TRBJ2-5 | few | TRBD1 | TRBV29-1 | TGCAGCGTTGCCAGGGGGCTGGGAGAGACCCAGTACTTC | CSVARGLGETQYF
TRBJ2-5 | - | TRBD2 | TRBV25-1 | TGTGCCAGCAGCCAAGGACGCTACGGACTAGCGGGACCGGAGACCCAGTACTTC | CASSQGRYGLAGPETQYF
TRBJ1-6 | - | TRBD1 | TRBV15 | TGTGCCACAGGGGGCGCGCTAAATTCACCCCTCCACTTT | CATGGALNSPLHF
TRBJ1-2 | few | - | TRBV2 | TGTGCCAGCAGTGATACGGAGTACAGCTATGGCTACACCTTC | CASSDTEYSYGYTF
TRBJ1-4 | - | TRBD1 | TRBV2 | TGTGCCTCCAAGGACAGGGACGAAAAACTGTTTTTT | CASKDRDEKLFF
TRBJ2-1 | many | - | TRBV13 | TGTGCCAGCAGCCGTCTAGGAAATGAGCAGTTCTTC | CASSRLGNEQFF
TRBJ2-7 | - | - | TRBV27 | TGTGCCAGCAAGAGCCCGGGAGCTGGGCACTACGAGCAGTACTTC | CASKSPGAGHYEQYF
TRBJ2-1 | - | TRBD2 | TRBV25-1 | TGTGCCAGCAGTGAATATACGGGACTAGCGGGAAGTGAGCAGTTCTTC | CASSEYTGLAGSEQFF
TRBJ1-2 | few | - | TRBV25-1 | TGTGCCAGCAGTGAGCATGAACCCTCGGGCTACACCTTC | CASSEHEPSGYTF
TRBJ2-1 | few | - | TRBV4-3 | TGCGCCAGCAGCCAAGAAGGTCATATAGCTGACAGCTCCTACAATGAGCAGTTCTTC | CASSQEGHIADSSYNEQFF
TRBJ2-3 | - | - | TRBV7-9 | TGTGCCAGCAGCCCCCCCACAGATACGCAGTATTTT | CASSPPTDTQYF
TRBJ1-4 | few | - | TRBV4-3 | TGCGCCAGCAGTCGCGCCCCGGGGGGCTTACCAACTAATGAAAAACTGTTTTTT | CASSRAPGGLPTNEKLFF
TRBJ2-1 | few | - | TRBV14 | TGTGCCAGCAGCCACCGCACCGGGGGTGAGCAGTTCTTC | CASSHRTGGEQFF
TRBJ2-5 | few | - | TRBV6-5 | TGTGCCAGCAGTTACCTCAACAGTGGCGAGACCCAGTACTTC | CASSYLNSGETQYF
TRBJ1-2 | - | - | TRBV2 | TGTGCCAGCAGGGGATCGGGGTCGGGCTACACCTTC | CASRGSGSGYTF
TRBJ2-1 | - | - | TRBV19 | TGTGCCAGTAAAGGGGTACATGAGCAGTTCTTC | CASKGVHEQFF
TRBJ1-1 | few | - | TRBV4-3 | TGCGCCAGCAGCCAAGTTTTAATGGTAGGAGCTTTCTTT | CASSQVLMVGAFF
TRBJ2-1 | - | TRBD2 | TRBV10-3 | TGTGCCATCGCCTCTTGGGGAGGGGAATACAATGAGCAGTTCTTC | CAIASWGGEYNEQFF
TRBJ2-7 | - | - | TRBV14 | TGTGCCAGCAGCCGAAGTGCAGGGGGGCTCTACGAGCAGTACTTC | CASSRSAGGLYEQYF